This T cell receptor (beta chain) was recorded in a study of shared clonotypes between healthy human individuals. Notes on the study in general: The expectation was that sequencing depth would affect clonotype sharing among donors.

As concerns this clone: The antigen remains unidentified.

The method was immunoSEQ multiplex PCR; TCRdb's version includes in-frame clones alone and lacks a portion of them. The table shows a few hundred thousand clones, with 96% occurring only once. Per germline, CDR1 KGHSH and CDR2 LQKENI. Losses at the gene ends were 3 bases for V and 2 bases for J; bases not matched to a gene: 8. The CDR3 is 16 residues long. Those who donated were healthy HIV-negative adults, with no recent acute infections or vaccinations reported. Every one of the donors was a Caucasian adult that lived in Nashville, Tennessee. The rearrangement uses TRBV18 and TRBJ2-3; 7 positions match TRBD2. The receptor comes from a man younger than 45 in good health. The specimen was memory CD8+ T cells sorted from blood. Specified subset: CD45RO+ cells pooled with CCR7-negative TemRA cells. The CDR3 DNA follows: TGTGCCAGCTCACCTAACCTGCGGGAGAACACAGATACGCAGTATTTT. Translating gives CASSPNLRENTDTQYF.